The entry below describes one TCR beta chain. The sample originates from a study of T-cell reconstitution after alpha-beta-depleted transplantation in children. Unique molecular identifiers tagged the TCRbeta library. TCRdb independently ran MiXCR on the PCR reads; one entry per CDR3 protein. Of approximately 230,000 distinct CDR3 sequences in the sample, approximately 24% are singletons; the top ten hold 4% to 5.5%. Germline values: CDR1 SGHRS, CDR2 YFSETQ. Trimming shortened V by 7 bases and J by 4 bases, and 8 bases separated the two germline ends. The CDR3 is made up of 12 amino acids. The clonotype was recovered from a female patient aged 2-15 years who had a stem cell transplant for congenital amegakaryocytic thrombocytopenia, so the T cells may come from the graft donor. The sample was PBMCs, mostly from graft donor cells, taken 360 days after TCRalphabeta/CD19-depleted stem cell transplant. The chain uses TRBV5-1 and TRBJ1-4; possible D gene TRBD1, 6 bases. CDR3 DNA sequence: TGCGCCAGCCGGACAGATAATGAAAAACTGTTTTTT. Translating gives CASRTDNEKLFF.